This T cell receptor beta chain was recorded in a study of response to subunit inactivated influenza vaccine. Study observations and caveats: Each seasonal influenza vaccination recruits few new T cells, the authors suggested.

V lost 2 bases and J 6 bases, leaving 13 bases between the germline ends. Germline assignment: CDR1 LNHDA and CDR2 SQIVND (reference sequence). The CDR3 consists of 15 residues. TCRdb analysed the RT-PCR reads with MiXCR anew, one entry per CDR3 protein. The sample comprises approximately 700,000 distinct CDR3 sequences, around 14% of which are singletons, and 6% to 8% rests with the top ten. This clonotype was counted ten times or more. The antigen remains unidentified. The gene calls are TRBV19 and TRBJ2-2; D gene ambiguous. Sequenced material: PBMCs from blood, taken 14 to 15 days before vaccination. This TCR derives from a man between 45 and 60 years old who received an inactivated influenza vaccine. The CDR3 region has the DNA TGTGCCAGTAGTATATCAGGATACGGCGCCGGGGAGCTGTTTTTT. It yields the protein CASSISGYGAGELFF.